A selection of T cell receptor beta chains follows, all from one sample in a study of T cells in Graves' hyperthyroidism and ophthalmopathy. MiXCR was run by TCRdb on the multiplex PCR reads, yielding one entry per CDR3 protein. This table holds 500,000 to 600,000 distinct CDR3 sequences, roughly 50% found once. The source material was peripheral blood or thyroid tissue (not recorded which). The receptor set was obtained from an adult woman with Graves' disease, either hyperthyroidism or ophthalmopathy (not recorded which). Both conserved end residues are part of each CDR3. The order of the fields is D gene, V gene, clone size, J gene, CDR3 DNA, CDR3 protein. D genes are given only for firm matches. Not every row has a clone size; where given, it reads once, few, many or a size class.

d_call: .
v_call: TRBV20-1
clone_size: .
j_call: TRBJ2-7
cdr3_nt: TGCAGTGCTAGAGATCGCTCCTACGAGCAGTACTTC
cdr3_aa: CSARDRSYEQYF

d_call: .
v_call: TRBV19
clone_size: .
j_call: TRBJ2-7
cdr3_nt: TGTGCCAGTAGTATCGGGAGAGCCTACGAGCAGTACTTC
cdr3_aa: CASSIGRAYEQYF

d_call: .
v_call: TRBV20-1
clone_size: many
j_call: TRBJ2-5
cdr3_nt: TGCAGTACCCGGGCCGGTGGGGAGACCCAGTACTTC
cdr3_aa: CSTRAGGETQYF

d_call: TRBD1
v_call: TRBV5-1
clone_size: few
j_call: TRBJ2-2
cdr3_nt: TGCGCCAGCAGCTTGAGGGGACAGAGTGGCTACACCGGGGAGCTGTTTTTT
cdr3_aa: CASSLRGQSGYTGELFF

d_call: TRBD1
v_call: TRBV29-1
clone_size: .
j_call: TRBJ1-5
cdr3_nt: TGCAGCGTTGGAGCAGGGGGCGCGGGAAAGCATTTT
cdr3_aa: CSVGAGGAGKHF

d_call: TRBD1
v_call: TRBV10-3
clone_size: .
j_call: TRBJ2-7
cdr3_nt: TGTGCCATCAGTGATCCGGGACAGGGAGGCGAGCAGTACTTC
cdr3_aa: CAISDPGQGGEQYF

d_call: TRBD2
v_call: TRBV2
clone_size: .
j_call: TRBJ2-7
cdr3_nt: TGTGCCAGCAGTGACCCGCTACTAGCGACCGAGCAGTACTTC
cdr3_aa: CASSDPLLATEQYF

d_call: .
v_call: TRBV12-3/TRBV12-4
clone_size: .
j_call: TRBJ1-5
cdr3_nt: TGTGCCAGCACCCCGGGGCATCGAGGCAATCAGCCCCAGCATTTT
cdr3_aa: CASTPGHRGNQPQHF

d_call: TRBD1
v_call: TRBV10-3
clone_size: .
j_call: TRBJ1-1
cdr3_nt: TGTGCCATCAGTGAGGAGGGGGCTGTTCCCACTGAAGCTTTCTTT
cdr3_aa: CAISEEGAVPTEAFF

d_call: .
v_call: TRBV11-2
clone_size: .
j_call: TRBJ2-5
cdr3_nt: TGTGCCAGCAGCACCGAGGGGACCCAGTACTTC
cdr3_aa: CASSTEGTQYF

d_call: .
v_call: TRBV15
clone_size: many
j_call: TRBJ1-1
cdr3_nt: TGTGCCACCAGCAGAGATTTTCAGGCTGATGGAGCTTTCTTT
cdr3_aa: CATSRDFQADGAFF

d_call: .
v_call: TRBV7-8
clone_size: .
j_call: TRBJ2-5
cdr3_nt: TGTGCCAGCAGCACCCGGGGGAAAGAGACCCAGTACTTC
cdr3_aa: CASSTRGKETQYF

d_call: TRBD1
v_call: TRBV19
clone_size: .
j_call: TRBJ1-5
cdr3_nt: TGTGCCAGTAGTTTTGGGACAGGGACTCTACAGCCCCAGCATTTT
cdr3_aa: CASSFGTGTLQPQHF

d_call: .
v_call: TRBV7-9
clone_size: .
j_call: TRBJ1-3
cdr3_nt: TGTGCCAGCAGCTTAGTAGAGGGGCGACCTTCTGGAAACACCATATATTTT
cdr3_aa: CASSLVEGRPSGNTIYF

d_call: .
v_call: TRBV15
clone_size: few
j_call: TRBJ1-2
cdr3_nt: TGTGCCACCAGATTGGGGCACAGGGACTATGGCTACACCTTC
cdr3_aa: CATRLGHRDYGYTF

d_call: .
v_call: TRBV10-3
clone_size: .
j_call: TRBJ1-2
cdr3_nt: TGTGCCATCAGTTCCCAATGGGGGAACTATGGCTACACCTTC
cdr3_aa: CAISSQWGNYGYTF

d_call: TRBD1
v_call: TRBV7-9
clone_size: many
j_call: TRBJ1-1
cdr3_nt: TGTGCCAGCAGCCCTCCGGGACAGGGTGTAACTGAAGCTTTCTTT
cdr3_aa: CASSPPGQGVTEAFF

d_call: .
v_call: TRBV7-6
clone_size: .
j_call: TRBJ2-3
cdr3_nt: TGTGCCAGCAGGCCCCTTGATACGCAGTATTTT
cdr3_aa: CASRPLDTQYF

d_call: .
v_call: TRBV20-1
clone_size: many
j_call: TRBJ1-3
cdr3_nt: TGCAGTGCTAGAGAGGAACACACCATATATTTT
cdr3_aa: CSAREEHTIYF

d_call: TRBD1
v_call: TRBV9
clone_size: .
j_call: TRBJ1-6
cdr3_nt: TGTGCCAGCAGCGTGACAGGGGGTGAATCACCCCTCCACTTT
cdr3_aa: CASSVTGGESPLHF

d_call: TRBD2
v_call: TRBV7-9
clone_size: .
j_call: TRBJ2-5
cdr3_nt: TGTGCCAGCAGCCCGATAGCGGGAGTTTCTGAGACCCAGTACTTC
cdr3_aa: CASSPIAGVSETQYF

d_call: .
v_call: TRBV7-6
clone_size: many
j_call: TRBJ1-4
cdr3_nt: TGTGCCAGCAGCCGCCGGCTCCGGGAGCTCCGTGAAAAACTGTTTTTT
cdr3_aa: CASSRRLRELREKLFF

d_call: .
v_call: TRBV9
clone_size: .
j_call: TRBJ1-5
cdr3_nt: TGTGCCAGCAGCGTAACGGACAGTCTACATCAGCCCCATCATTTT
cdr3_aa: CASSVTDSLHQPHHF

d_call: TRBD1
v_call: TRBV4-1
clone_size: .
j_call: TRBJ2-7
cdr3_nt: TGTGCCAGCAGCCAAGAGGCGCAGGGACAGGGAGCTTGGGAGCAGTACTTC
cdr3_aa: CASSQEAQGQGAWEQYF

d_call: TRBD1
v_call: TRBV7-8
clone_size: many
j_call: TRBJ1-2
cdr3_nt: TGTGCCAGCAGCTTAGCGGGGACAGGCACGGTGGAGAATGGCTACACCTTC
cdr3_aa: CASSLAGTGTVENGYTF